These 6 T cell receptor beta chains originate from one sample sequenced in a study of T cell clonotyping in hematopoietic cell transplantation. The time point is: recipient sample about 28 days before transplant, after cytoreduction. The method was immunoSEQ multiplex PCR; TCRdb's version includes in-frame clones alone and lacks a portion of them. The sample has 3,500 or so clones, under 97% seen once. Here the sequenced sample was peripheral blood mononuclear cells, taken before stem cell transplant. The receptors come from a woman between 45 and 60 years old with chronic myeloid leukemia. Some clones in this sample may be carry-over from other donors' samples.

This clone appeared once. This chain joins TRBV7-3 and TRBJ2-5; D gene unclear. CDR3 length equals 13 residues. Germline V gene lookup returns CDR1 SGHTA and CDR2 FQGTGA. V was cut by 2 bases and J by 2 bases, with 6 bases left in between. CDR3 DNA sequence: TGTGCCAGCAGCTTAGAGGTACAAGAGACCCAGTACTTC. This gives the protein CASSLEVQETQYF.

V gene TRBV4-1 combines with J gene TRBJ2-7; D unclear. Germline-derived CDR1 and CDR2 are MGHRA and YSYEKL. V lost 3 bases, J lost 6 bases, and 12 bases lay in between. The CDR3 loop spans 13 amino acids. CDR3 loop: CASSQEWKPEQYF. CDR3 nucleotide sequence: TGCGCCAGCAGCCAGGAGTGGAAGCCCGAGCAGTACTTC.

V and J are TRBV18 and TRBJ2-4, with a weak D call TRBD1 (6 bases). In germline, CDR1 is KGHSH, CDR2 LQKENI. With 2 bases removed from V and 3 bases from J, the gap between germline ends came to 11 bases. This CDR3 spans 15 amino acids. The CDR3 is CASSPGQSFKNIQYF. In nucleotides, the CDR3 is TGTGCCAGCTCACCAGGACAGTCCTTCAAAAACATTCAGTACTTC.

The V call is TRBV2, the J call TRBJ1-5; D perhaps matches TRBD1 (5 bases). Per germline, CDR1 SNHLY and CDR2 FYNNEI. V dropped 4 bases and J dropped 6 bases, with 16 bases sitting between them. This CDR3 is 15 amino acids long. CDR3 loop: CASSGKSREGQPQHF. The DNA for the CDR3 is TGTGCCAGCAGTGGAAAATCCAGGGAGGGTCAGCCCCAGCATTTT.

The chain has TRBV4-3 and TRBJ1-4; perhaps TRBD1 as D (5 bases). Between the trimmed V and J ends, which lost 1 base and 8 bases, there was a span of 11 bases. Germline V CDR1 and CDR2: LGHNA, YSLEER. This CDR3 has 14 amino acids. The CDR3 bases are TGCGCCAGCAGCCAAGGTCCGGGACTCGAAAAACTGTTTTTT. Translated: CASSQGPGLEKLFF.

V and J are TRBV30 and TRBJ1-4; possible D gene TRBD1, 6 bases. V dropped 5 bases and J dropped 8 bases, with 27 bases sitting between them. Germline values: CDR1 GTSNPN, CDR2 SVGIG (reference sequence). CDR3 length equals 17 residues. The CDR3 DNA sequence: TGTGCCTGGGGGGGTTATTCTCGGGACTCTCAGGGGGAAAAACTGTTTTTT. This translates into CAWGGYSRDSQGEKLFF.